This is a list of T cell receptor beta chains from one sample in a study of shared T cell receptors in the human thymus. This table comes from immunoSEQ multiplex PCR, and its TCRdb copy is limited to in-frame clones, with some not included. Of roughly 660,000 clones in the sample, around 89% are singletons; the top ten hold 0.008% to 0.011%. This sample also belongs to another study, concerning human thymus T cells.

Sequenced sample: thymocytes. Receptor source: a boy younger than two with a congenital heart defect. Both conserved end residues are part of each CDR3. The D gene is left open where the match is weak.

J gene: TRBJ2-7; D gene: TRBD2; V gene: TRBV11-3; CDR3 length: 15; CDR3 DNA: TGTGCCAGCAGCTTCTCCCGGAACCGCGGGGGGGAGCAGTACTTC; CDR3 protein: CASSFSRNRGGEQYF
J gene: TRBJ2-3; D gene: TRBD2; V gene: TRBV7-2; CDR3 length: 17; CDR3 DNA: TGTGCCAGCAGCTTCGCATTGCTAGCGGCTAGCACAGATACGCAGTATTTT; CDR3 protein: CASSFALLAASTDTQYF
J gene: TRBJ2-3; D gene: TRBD2; V gene: TRBV4-2; CDR3 length: 17; CDR3 DNA: TGTGCCAGCAGCCAAGTAGCAGTAGCGGGGGCACGAGATACGCAGTATTTT; CDR3 protein: CASSQVAVAGARDTQYF
J gene: TRBJ2-3; D gene: TRBD2; V gene: TRBV30; CDR3 length: 15; CDR3 DNA: TGTGCCTGGAGTGTAATACGGGACTACACAGATACGCAGTATTTT; CDR3 protein: CAWSVIRDYTDTQYF
J gene: TRBJ1-1; D gene: NA; V gene: TRBV6-6; CDR3 length: 13; CDR3 DNA: TGTGCCAGCAGCCTAAAGTCCCCCCTAGTCGCTTTCTTT; CDR3 protein: CASSLKSPLVAFF
J gene: TRBJ2-5; D gene: NA; V gene: TRBV11-2; CDR3 length: 13; CDR3 DNA: TGTGCCAGCAGCATCACTAGTGAAGAGACCCAGTACTTC; CDR3 protein: CASSITSEETQYF
J gene: TRBJ2-7; D gene: TRBD1; V gene: TRBV7-2; CDR3 length: 14; CDR3 DNA: TGTGCCAGCAGCCTTACAGGGGGCTCCTACGAGCAGTACTTC; CDR3 protein: CASSLTGGSYEQYF
J gene: TRBJ2-1; D gene: TRBD2; V gene: TRBV7-2; CDR3 length: 18; CDR3 DNA: TGTGCCAGCAGCTTAGTTCCGGGAGGGCCGAGACCCTACAATGAGCAGTTCTTC; CDR3 protein: CASSLVPGGPRPYNEQFF
J gene: TRBJ2-5; D gene: TRBD2; V gene: TRBV5-6; CDR3 length: 16; CDR3 DNA: TGTGCCAGCAGCCCGGGACTAGCGGGGTCCCAAGAGACCCAGTACTTC; CDR3 protein: CASSPGLAGSQETQYF
J gene: TRBJ1-5; D gene: NA; V gene: TRBV7-2; CDR3 length: 15; CDR3 DNA: TGTGCCAGCAGCTTACGGGACAAAGGGAATCAGCCCCAGCATTTT; CDR3 protein: CASSLRDKGNQPQHF
J gene: TRBJ1-1; D gene: TRBD1; V gene: TRBV6-1; CDR3 length: 16; CDR3 DNA: TGTGCCAGCAGTGAAGCTAGAGACAGGGGGAACACTGAAGCTTTCTTT; CDR3 protein: CASSEARDRGNTEAFF